The present T cell receptor beta chain was sequenced within a study of neurological immune-mediated disorders. The study's findings and limits: HTLV-1-associated myelopathy had the most TCR clonal expansion, while multiple sclerosis had the least, a level that fell below healthy controls.

CDR1 is MGHDK and CDR2 is SYGVNS in the germline V gene. The CDR3 extends over 14 amino acids. With regard to this clonotype: Its specificity is unknown. A read error may account for a junction end that differs from germline.

TCRdb reprocessed the 5' RACE reads with MiXCR, giving one entry per CDR3 protein. The sample lists 55,000 to 70,000 distinct CDR3 sequences, around 4.8% occurring once. This rearrangement joins TRBV25-1 to TRBJ1-5; tentatively, D is TRBD1 (6 bases). The receptor was derived from a woman aged 45-59 years with multiple sclerosis. The sample was PBMCs. CDR3 DNA sequence: TGTGCCAGCAGTGACTTACAGGGTAATCAGCCCCAGAATTTT. Amino acid sequence: CASSDLQGNQPQNF.